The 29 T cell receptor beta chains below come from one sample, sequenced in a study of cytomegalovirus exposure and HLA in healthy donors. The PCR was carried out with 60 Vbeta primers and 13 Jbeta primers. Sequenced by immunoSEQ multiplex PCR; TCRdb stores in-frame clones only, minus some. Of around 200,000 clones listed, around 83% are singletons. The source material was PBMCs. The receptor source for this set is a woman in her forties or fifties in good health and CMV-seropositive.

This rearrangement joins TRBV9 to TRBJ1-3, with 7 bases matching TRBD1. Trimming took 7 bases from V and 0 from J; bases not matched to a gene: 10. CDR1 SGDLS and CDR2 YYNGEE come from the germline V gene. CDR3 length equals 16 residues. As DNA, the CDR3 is TGTGCCAGCTCTCCCCGGGACAGAGACTCTGGAAACACCATATATTTT. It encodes CASSPRDRDSGNTIYF.

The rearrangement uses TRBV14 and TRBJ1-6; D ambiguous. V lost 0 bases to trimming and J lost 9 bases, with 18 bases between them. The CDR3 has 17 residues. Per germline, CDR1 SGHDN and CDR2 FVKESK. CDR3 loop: CASSQDPTLTAASPLHF. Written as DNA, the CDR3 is TGTGCCAGCAGCCAAGATCCGACCCTGACGGCGGCTTCACCCCTCCACTTT.

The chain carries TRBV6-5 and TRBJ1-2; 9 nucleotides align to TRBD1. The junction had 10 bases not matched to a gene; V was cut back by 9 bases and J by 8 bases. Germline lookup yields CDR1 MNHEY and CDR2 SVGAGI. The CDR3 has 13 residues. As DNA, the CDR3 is TGTGCCAGTTTGGACAGGGGCTTGCGGGGCTACACCTTC. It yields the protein CASLDRGLRGYTF.

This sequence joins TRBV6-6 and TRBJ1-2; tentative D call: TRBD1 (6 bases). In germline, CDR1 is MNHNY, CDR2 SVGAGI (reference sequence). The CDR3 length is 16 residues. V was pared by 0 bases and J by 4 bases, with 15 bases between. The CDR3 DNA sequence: TGTGCCAGCAGTTACTCCGCCGATGGGGGGGCCTATGGCTACACCTTC. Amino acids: CASSYSADGGAYGYTF.

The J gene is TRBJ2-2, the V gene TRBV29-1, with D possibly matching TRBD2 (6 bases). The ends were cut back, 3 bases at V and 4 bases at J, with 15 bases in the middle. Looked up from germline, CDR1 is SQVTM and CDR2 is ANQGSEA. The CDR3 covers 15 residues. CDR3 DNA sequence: TGCAGCGTTGATGTCGTAGGAGGGCGCACCGGGGAGCTGTTTTTT. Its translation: CSVDVVGGRTGELFF.

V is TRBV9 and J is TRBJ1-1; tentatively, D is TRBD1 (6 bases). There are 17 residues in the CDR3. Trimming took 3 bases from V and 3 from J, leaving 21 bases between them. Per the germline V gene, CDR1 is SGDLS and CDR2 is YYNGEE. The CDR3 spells CASSARLDRPRDTEAFF. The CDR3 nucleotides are TGTGCCAGCAGCGCCCGACTCGACAGGCCACGGGACACTGAAGCTTTCTTT.

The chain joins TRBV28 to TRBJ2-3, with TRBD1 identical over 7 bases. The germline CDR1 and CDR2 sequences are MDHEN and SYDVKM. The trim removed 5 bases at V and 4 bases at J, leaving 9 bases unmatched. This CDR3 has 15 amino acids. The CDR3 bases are TGTGCCAGCAGTGCACTGACAGGGCCCCCAGATACGCAGTATTTT. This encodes CASSALTGPPDTQYF. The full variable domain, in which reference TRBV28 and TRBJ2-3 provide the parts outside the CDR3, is DVKVTQSSRYLVKRTGEKVFLECVQDMDHENMFWYRQDPGLGLRLIYFSYDVKMKEKGDIPEGYSVSREKKERFSLILESASTNQTSMYLCASSALTGPPDTQYFGPGTRLTVL.

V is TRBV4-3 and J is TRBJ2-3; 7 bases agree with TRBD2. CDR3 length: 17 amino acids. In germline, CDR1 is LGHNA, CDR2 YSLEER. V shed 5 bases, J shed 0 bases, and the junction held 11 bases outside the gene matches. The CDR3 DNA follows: TGCGCCAGCAGCTCACGGCGGGGGTTTACTAGCACAGATACGCAGTATTTT. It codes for CASSSRRGFTSTDTQYF.

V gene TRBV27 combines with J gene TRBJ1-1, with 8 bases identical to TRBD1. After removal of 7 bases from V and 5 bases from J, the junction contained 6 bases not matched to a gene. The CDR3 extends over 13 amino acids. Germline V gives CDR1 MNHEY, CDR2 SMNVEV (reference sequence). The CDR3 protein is CASIQTGGTEAFF. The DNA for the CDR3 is TGTGCCAGCATACAAACAGGGGGAACTGAAGCTTTCTTT.

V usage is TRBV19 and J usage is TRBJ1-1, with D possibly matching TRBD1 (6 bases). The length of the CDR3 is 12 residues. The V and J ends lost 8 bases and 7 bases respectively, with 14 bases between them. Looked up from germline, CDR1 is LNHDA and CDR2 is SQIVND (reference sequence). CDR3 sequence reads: CASSLGGGEAFF. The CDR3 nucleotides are TGTGCCAGTTCCCTAGGGGGGGGTGAAGCTTTCTTT.

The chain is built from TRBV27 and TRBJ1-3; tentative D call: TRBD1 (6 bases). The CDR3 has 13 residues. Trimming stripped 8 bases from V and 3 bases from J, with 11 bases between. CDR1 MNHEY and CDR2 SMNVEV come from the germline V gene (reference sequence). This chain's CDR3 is CASFDRIGNTIYF. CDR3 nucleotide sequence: TGTGCCAGCTTCGACAGGATTGGAAACACCATATATTTT.

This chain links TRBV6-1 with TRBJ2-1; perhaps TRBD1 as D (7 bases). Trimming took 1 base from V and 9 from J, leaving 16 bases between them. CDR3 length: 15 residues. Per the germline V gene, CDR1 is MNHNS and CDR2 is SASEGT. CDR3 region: CASSEGMEGATEQFF. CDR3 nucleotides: TGTGCCAGCAGTGAAGGAATGGAGGGGGCCACTGAGCAGTTCTTC.

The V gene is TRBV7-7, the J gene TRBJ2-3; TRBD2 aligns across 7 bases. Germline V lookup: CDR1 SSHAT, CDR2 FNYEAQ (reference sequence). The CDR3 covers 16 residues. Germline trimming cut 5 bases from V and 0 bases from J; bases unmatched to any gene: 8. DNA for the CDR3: TGTGCCAGCAGCCCCTACCGGGGGGAAAGCACAGATACGCAGTATTTT. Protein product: CASSPYRGESTDTQYF.

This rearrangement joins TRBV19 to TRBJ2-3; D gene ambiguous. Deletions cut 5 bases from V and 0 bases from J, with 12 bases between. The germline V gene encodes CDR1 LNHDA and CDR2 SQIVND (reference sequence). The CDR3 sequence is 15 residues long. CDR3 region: CASSPPIRSTDTQYF. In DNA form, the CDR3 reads TGTGCCAGTAGTCCCCCTATCCGGAGCACAGATACGCAGTATTTT. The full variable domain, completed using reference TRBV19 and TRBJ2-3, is DGGITQSPKYLFRKEGQNVTLSCEQNLNHDAMYWYRQDPGQGLRLIYYSQIVNDFQKGDIAEGYSVSREKKESFPLTVTSAQKNPTAFYLCASSPPIRSTDTQYFGPGTRLTVL.

In DNA form, the CDR3 reads TGTGCCTGGAAGAGGGACTATAATTCACCCCTCCACTTT. It translates to CAWKRDYNSPLHF. The chain is built from TRBV30 and TRBJ1-6; no definite D call. The CDR3 contains 13 residues. V was shortened by 4 bases and J by 3 bases, with 7 bases between the two germline ends. Germline V gene sequence: CDR1 GTSNPN, CDR2 SVGIG (reference sequence).

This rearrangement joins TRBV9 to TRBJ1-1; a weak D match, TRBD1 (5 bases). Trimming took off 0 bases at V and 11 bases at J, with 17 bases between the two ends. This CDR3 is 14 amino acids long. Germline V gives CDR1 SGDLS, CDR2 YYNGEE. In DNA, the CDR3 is TGTGCCAGCAGCGTAGCTATCGGGGGGGATGGGGCTTTCTTT. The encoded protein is CASSVAIGGDGAFF.

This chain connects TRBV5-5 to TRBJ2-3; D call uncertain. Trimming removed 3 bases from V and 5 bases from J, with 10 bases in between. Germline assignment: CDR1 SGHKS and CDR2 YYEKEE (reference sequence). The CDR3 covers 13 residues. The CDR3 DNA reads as TGTGCCAGCAGCTCGCTTCGACAAGATACGCAGTATTTT. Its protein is CASSSLRQDTQYF.

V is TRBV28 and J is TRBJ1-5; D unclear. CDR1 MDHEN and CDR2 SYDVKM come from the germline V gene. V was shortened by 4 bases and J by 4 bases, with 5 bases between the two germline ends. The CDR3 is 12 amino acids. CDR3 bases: TGTGCCAGCAGTTCAAATAATCAGCCCCAGCATTTT. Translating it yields CASSSNNQPQHF.

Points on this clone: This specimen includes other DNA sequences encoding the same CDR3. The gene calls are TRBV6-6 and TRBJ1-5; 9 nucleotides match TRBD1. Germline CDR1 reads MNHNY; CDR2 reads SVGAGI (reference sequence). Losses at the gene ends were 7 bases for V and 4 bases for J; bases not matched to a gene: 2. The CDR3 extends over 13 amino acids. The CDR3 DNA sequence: TGTGCCAGCACCGGGACAGGGAATCAGCCCCAGCATTTT. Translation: CASTGTGNQPQHF.

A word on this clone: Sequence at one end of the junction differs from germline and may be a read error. In DNA form, the CDR3 reads TGTACCAGCAGTGAAGTCGATCAGCCCCAGCATTTT. Protein: CTSSEVDQPQHF. V usage is TRBV6-1 and J usage is TRBJ1-5; the D is unclear. The CDR3 length is 12 residues. In germline, CDR1 is MNHNS, CDR2 SASEGT.

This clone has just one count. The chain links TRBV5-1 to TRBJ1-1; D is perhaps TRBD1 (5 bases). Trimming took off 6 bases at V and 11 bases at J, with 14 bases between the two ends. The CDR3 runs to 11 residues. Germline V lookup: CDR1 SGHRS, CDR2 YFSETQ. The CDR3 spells CASMEGFSAFF. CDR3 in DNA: TGCGCCAGCATGGAGGGGTTTAGCGCTTTCTTT.

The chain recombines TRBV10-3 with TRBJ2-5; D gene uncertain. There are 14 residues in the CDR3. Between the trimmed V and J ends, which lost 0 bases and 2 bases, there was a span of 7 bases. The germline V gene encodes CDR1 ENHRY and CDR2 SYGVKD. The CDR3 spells CAISESSLQETQYF. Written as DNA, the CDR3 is TGTGCCATCAGTGAGTCGAGCTTACAAGAGACCCAGTACTTC.

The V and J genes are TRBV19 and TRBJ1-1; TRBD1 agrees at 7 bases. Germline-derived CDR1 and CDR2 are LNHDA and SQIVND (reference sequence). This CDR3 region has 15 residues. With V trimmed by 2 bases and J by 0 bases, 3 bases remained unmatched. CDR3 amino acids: CASSIQGEMNTEAFF. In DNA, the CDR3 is TGTGCCAGTAGTATACAGGGGGAAATGAACACTGAAGCTTTCTTT.

The CDR3 here is CASSSRTGRNQPQHF. CDR3 coding DNA: TGTGCCAGCAGCAGCAGGACAGGGCGCAATCAGCCCCAGCATTTT. The chain recombines TRBV7-2 with TRBJ1-5; 8 bases fit TRBD1. Unmatched junction bases numbered 5, after V lost 5 bases and J lost 2 bases. The CDR3 has 15 amino acids. The V gene's germline CDR1 is SGHTA and CDR2 FQGNSA.

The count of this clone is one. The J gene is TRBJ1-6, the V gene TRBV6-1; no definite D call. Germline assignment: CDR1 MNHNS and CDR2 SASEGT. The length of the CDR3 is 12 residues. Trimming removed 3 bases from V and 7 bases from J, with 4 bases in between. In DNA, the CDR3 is TGTGCCAGCAGTGACAGAAATTCACCCCTCCACTTT. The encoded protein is CASSDRNSPLHF.

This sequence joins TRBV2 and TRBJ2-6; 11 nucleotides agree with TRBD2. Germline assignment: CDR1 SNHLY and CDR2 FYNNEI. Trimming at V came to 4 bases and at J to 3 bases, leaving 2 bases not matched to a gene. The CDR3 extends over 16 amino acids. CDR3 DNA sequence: TGTGCCAGCAGTGGTAGCGGGGGGGGTGGGGCCAACGTCCTGACTTTC. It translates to CASSGSGGGGANVLTF.

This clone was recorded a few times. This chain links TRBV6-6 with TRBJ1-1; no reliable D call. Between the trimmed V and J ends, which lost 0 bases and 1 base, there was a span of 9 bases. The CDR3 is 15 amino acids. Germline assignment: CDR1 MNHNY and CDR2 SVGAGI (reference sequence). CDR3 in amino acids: CASSYSFPENTEAFF. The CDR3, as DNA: TGTGCCAGCAGTTACTCTTTTCCAGAGAACACTGAAGCTTTCTTT.

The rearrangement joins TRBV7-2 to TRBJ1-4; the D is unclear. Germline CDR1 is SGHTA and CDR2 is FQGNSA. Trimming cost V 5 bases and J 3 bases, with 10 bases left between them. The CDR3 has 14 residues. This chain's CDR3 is CASSRDGANEKLFF. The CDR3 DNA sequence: TGTGCCAGCAGCCGGGATGGAGCTAATGAAAAACTGTTTTTT.

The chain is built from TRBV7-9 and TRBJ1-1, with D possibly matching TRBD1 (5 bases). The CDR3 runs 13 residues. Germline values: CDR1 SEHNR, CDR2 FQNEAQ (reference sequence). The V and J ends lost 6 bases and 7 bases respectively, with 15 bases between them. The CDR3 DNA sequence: TGTGCCAGCAGTTTAAGGGGAGGGATTGAAGCTTTCTTT. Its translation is CASSLRGGIEAFF.